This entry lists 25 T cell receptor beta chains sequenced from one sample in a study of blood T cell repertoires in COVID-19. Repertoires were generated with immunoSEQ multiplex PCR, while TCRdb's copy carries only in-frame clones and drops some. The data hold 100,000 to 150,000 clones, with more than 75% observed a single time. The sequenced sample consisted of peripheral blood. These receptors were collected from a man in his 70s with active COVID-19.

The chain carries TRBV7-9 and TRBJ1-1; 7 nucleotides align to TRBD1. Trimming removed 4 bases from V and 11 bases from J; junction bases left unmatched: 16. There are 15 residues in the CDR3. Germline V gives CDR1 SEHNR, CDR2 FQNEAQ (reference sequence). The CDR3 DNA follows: TGTGCCAGCAGCTGGGTGGGGACAGCCGGAGGAGAGGCTTTCTTT. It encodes CASSWVGTAGGEAFF.

The CDR3: CASSPRTGPYEQYF. Written as DNA, the CDR3 is TGTGCCAGCTCACCTAGGACAGGGCCTTACGAGCAGTACTTC. The V call is TRBV18, the J call TRBJ2-7, with TRBD1 identical over 8 bases. Germline V gene lookup returns CDR1 KGHSH and CDR2 LQKENI. Unmatched junction bases numbered 5, after V lost 3 bases and J lost 4 bases. This CDR3 spans 14 amino acids.

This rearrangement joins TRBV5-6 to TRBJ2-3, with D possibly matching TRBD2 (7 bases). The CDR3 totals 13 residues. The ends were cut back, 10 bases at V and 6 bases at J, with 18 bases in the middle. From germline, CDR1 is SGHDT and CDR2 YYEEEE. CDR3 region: CAYARWGGDTQYF. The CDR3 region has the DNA TGTGCCTACGCCCGGTGGGGGGGCGATACGCAGTATTTT.

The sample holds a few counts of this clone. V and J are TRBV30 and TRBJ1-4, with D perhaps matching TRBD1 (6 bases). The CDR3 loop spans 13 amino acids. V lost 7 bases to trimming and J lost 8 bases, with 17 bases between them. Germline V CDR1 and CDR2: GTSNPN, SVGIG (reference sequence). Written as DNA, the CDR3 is TGTGCCTTCTCCAGGGGATGGGGAGAAAAACTGTTTTTT. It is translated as CAFSRGWGEKLFF. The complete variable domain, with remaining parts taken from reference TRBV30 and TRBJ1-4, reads SQTIHQWPATLVQPVGSPLSLECTVEGTSNPNLYWYRQAAGRGLQLLFYSVGIGQISSEVPQNLSASRPQDRQFILSSKKLLLSDSGFYLCAFSRGWGEKLFFGSGTQLSVL.

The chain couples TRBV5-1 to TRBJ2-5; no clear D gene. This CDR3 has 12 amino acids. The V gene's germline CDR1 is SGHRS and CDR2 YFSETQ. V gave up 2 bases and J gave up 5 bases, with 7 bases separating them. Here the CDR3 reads CASSFSGETQYF. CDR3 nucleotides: TGCGCCAGCAGCTTCTCCGGTGAGACCCAGTACTTC.

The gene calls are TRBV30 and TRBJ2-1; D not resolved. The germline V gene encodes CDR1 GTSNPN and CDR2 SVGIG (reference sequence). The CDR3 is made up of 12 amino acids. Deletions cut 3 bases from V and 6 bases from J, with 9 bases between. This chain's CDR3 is CAWSALSNEQFF. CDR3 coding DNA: TGTGCCTGGAGCGCTCTTAGCAATGAGCAGTTCTTC. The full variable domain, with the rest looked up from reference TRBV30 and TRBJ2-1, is SQTIHQWPATLVQPVGSPLSLECTVEGTSNPNLYWYRQAAGRGLQLLFYSVGIGQISSEVPQNLSASRPQDRQFILSSKKLLLSDSGFYLCAWSALSNEQFFGPGTRLTVL.

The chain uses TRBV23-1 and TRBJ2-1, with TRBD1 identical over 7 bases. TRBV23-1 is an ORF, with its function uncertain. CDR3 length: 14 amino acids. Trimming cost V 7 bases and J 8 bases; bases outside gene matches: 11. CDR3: CASKLEQGIDEQFF. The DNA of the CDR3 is TGCGCCAGCAAGTTAGAACAGGGGATCGATGAGCAGTTCTTC.

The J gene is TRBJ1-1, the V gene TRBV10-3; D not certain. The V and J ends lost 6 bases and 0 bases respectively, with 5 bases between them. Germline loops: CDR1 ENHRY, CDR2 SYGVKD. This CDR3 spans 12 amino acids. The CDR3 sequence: CAISQMNTEAFF. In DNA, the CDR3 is TGTGCCATCAGCCAGATGAACACTGAAGCTTTCTTT.

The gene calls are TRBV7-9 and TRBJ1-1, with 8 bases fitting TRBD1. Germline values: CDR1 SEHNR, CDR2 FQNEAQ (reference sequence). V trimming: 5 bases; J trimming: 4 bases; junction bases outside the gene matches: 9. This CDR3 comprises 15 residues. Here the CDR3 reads CASSPRTGRITEAFF. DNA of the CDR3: TGTGCCAGCAGCCCTAGGACAGGGAGGATCACTGAAGCTTTCTTT.

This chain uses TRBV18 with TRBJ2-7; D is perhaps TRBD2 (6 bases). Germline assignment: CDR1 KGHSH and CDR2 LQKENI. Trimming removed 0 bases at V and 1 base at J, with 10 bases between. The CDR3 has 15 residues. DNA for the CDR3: TGTGCCAGCTCACCACCCAACAGCGGGTCCTACGAGCAGTACTTC. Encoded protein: CASSPPNSGSYEQYF.

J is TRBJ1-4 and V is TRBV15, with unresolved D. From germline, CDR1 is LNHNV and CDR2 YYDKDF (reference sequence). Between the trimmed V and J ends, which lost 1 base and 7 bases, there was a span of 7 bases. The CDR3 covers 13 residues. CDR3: CATSRAAGEKLFF. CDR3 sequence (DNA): TGTGCCACCAGCAGAGCCGCAGGTGAAAAACTGTTTTTT.

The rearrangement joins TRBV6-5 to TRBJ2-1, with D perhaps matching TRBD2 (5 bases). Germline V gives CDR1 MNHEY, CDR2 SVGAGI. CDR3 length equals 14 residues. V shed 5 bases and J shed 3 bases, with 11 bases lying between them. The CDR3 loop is CASSTRTLYNEQFF. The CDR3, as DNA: TGTGCCAGCAGTACTAGGACGCTCTACAATGAGCAGTTCTTC.

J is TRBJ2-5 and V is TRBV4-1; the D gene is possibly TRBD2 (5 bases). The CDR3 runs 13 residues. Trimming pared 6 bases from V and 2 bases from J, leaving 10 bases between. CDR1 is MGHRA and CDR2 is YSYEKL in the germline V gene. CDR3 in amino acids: CASSLGVQETQYF. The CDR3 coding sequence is TGCGCCAGCAGTCTCGGGGTTCAAGAGACCCAGTACTTC.

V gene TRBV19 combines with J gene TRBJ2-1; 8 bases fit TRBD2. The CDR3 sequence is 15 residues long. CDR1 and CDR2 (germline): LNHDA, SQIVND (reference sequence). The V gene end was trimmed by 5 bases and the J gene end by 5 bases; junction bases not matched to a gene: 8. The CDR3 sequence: CASSPGASGHNEQFF. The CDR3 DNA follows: TGTGCCAGTAGTCCCGGGGCTAGCGGGCACAATGAGCAGTTCTTC. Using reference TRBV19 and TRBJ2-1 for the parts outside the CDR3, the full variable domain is DGGITQSPKYLFRKEGQNVTLSCEQNLNHDAMYWYRQDPGQGLRLIYYSQIVNDFQKGDIAEGYSVSREKKESFPLTVTSAQKNPTAFYLCASSPGASGHNEQFFGPGTRLTVL.

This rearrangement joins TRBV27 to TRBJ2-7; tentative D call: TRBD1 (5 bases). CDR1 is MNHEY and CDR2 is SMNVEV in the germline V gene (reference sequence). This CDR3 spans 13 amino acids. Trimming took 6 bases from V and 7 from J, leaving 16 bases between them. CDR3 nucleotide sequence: TGTGCCAGCAGCCCCCAGTTGGGGCGTGAGCAGTACTTC. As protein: CASSPQLGREQYF.

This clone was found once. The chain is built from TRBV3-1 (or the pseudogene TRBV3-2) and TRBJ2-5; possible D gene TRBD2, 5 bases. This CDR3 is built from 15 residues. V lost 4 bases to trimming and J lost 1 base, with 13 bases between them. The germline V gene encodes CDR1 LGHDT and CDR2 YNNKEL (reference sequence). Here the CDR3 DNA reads TGTGCCAGCAGCCCCCCCGGGGTAGCCCAAGAGACCCAGTACTTC. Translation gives CASSPPGVAQETQYF.

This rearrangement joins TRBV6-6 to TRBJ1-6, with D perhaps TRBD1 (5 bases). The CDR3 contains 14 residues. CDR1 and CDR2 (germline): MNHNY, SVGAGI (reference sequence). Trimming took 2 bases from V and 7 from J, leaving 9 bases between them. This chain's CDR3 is CASSYDSSNSPLHF. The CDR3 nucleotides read TGTGCCAGCAGTTACGACAGCAGCAATTCACCCCTCCACTTT.

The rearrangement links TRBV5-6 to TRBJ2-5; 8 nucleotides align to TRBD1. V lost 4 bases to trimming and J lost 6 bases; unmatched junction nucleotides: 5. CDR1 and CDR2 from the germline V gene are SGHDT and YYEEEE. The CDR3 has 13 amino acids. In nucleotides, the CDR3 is TGTGCCAGCAGCCTACAGGGGGTAAAGACCCAGTACTTC. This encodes CASSLQGVKTQYF.

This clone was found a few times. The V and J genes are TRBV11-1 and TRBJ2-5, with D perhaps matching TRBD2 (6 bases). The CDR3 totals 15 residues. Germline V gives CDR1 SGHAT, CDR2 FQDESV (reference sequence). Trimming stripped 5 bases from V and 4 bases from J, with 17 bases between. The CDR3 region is CASSLGGSSGETQYF. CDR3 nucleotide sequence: TGTGCCAGCAGCCTGGGGGGTTCGTCGGGAGAGACCCAGTACTTC.

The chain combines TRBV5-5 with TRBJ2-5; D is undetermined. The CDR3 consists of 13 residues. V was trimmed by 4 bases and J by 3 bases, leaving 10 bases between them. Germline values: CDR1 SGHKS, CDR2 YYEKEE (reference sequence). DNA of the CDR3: TGTGCCAGCAGCCCCGCAACAGAAGAGACCCAGTACTTC. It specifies CASSPATEETQYF.

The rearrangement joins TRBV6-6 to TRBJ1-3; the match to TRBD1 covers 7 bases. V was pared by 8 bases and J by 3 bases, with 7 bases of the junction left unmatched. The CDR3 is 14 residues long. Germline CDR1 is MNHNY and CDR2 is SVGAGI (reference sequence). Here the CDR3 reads CASRPTGVGNTIYF. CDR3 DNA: TGTGCCAGCCGACCTACAGGGGTTGGAAACACCATATATTTT.

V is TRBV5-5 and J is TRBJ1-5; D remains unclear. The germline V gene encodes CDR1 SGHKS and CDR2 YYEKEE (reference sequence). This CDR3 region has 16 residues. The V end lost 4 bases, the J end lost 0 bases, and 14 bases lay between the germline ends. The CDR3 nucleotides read TGTGCCAGCAGCGAGATACAGATGAATAGCAATCAGCCCCAGCATTTT. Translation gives CASSEIQMNSNQPQHF.

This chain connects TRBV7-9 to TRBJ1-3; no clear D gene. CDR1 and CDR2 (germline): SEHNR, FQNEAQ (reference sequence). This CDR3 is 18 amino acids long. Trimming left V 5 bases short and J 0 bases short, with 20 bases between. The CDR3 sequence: CASSRHKIDGISGNTIYF. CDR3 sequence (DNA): TGTGCCAGCAGCCGACATAAGATCGACGGTATCTCTGGAAACACCATATATTTT.

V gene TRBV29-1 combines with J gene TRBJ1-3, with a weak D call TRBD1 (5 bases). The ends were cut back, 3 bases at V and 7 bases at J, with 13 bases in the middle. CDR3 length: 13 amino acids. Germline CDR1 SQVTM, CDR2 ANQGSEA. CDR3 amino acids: CSVDQGFGNTIYF. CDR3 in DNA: TGCAGCGTTGACCAGGGATTTGGCAACACCATATATTTT.

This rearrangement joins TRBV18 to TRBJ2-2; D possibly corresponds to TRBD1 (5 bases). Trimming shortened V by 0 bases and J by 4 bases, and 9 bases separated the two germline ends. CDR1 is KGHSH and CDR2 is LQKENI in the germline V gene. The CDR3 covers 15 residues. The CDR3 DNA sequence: TGTGCCAGCTCACCACCGTCGACAGCCACCGGGGAGCTGTTTTTT. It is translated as CASSPPSTATGELFF.